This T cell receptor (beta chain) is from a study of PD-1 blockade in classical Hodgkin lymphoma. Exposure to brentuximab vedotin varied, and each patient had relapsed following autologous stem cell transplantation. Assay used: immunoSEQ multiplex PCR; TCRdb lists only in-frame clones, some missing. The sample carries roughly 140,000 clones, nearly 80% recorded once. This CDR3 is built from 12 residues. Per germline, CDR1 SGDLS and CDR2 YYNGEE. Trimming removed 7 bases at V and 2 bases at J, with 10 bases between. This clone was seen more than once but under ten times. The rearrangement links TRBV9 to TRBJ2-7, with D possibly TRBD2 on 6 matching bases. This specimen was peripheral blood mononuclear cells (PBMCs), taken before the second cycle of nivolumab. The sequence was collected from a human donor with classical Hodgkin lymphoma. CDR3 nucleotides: TGTGCCAGCGGCGGGGACCCCTACGAGCAGTACTTC. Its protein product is CASGGDPYEQYF.